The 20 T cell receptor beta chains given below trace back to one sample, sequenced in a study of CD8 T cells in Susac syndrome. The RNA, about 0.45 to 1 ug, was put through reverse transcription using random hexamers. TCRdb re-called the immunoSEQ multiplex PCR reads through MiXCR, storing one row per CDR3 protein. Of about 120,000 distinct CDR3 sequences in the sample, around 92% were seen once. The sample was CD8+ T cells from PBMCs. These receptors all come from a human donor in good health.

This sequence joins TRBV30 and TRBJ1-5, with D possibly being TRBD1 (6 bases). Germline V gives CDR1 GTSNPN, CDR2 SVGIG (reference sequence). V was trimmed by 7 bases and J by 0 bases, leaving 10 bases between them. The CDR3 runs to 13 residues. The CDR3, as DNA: TGTGCCTTGCAAGGGGGTAGCAATCAGCCCCAGCATTTT. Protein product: CALQGGSNQPQHF.

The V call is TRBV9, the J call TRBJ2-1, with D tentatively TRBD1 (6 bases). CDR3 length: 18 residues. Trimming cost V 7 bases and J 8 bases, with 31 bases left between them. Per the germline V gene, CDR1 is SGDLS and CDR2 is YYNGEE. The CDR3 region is CASSRGSRGIDLRDEQFF. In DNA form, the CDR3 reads TGTGCCAGCTCGAGGGGGTCAAGGGGAATTGATTTGAGGGATGAGCAGTTCTTC.

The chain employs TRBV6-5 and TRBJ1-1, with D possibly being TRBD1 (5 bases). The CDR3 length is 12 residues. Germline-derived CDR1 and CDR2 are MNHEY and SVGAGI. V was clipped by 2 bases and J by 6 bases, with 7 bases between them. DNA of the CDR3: TGTGCCAGCAGTTACGTGGGGGCTGAAGCTTTCTTT. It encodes CASSYVGAEAFF.

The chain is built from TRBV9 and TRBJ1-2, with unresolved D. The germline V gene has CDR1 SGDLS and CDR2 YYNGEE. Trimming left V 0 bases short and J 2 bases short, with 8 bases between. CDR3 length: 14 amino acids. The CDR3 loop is CASSVAATNYGYTF. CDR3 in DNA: TGTGCCAGCAGCGTAGCAGCTACGAACTATGGCTACACCTTC.

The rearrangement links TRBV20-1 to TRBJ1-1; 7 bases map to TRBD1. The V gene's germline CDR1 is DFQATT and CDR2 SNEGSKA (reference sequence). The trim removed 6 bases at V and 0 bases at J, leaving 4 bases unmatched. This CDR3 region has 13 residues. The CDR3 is CSAVDRVNTEAFF. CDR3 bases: TGCAGTGCAGTCGACAGGGTGAACACTGAAGCTTTCTTT.

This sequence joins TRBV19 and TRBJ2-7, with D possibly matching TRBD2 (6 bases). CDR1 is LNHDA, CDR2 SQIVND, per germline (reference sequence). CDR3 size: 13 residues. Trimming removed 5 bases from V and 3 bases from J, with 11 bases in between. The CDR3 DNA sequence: TGTGCCAGTAGTCGGGACTCCGACTACGAGCAGTACTTC. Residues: CASSRDSDYEQYF.

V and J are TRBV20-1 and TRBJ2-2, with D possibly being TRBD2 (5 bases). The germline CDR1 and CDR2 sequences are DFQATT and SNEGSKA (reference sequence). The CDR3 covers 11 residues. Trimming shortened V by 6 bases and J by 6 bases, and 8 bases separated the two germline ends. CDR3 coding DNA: TGCAGTGCCCAGAGGGCCGGGGAGCTGTTTTTT. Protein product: CSAQRAGELFF.

The CDR3 reads CAWRGQGIQPQHF. The CDR3 coding sequence is TGTGCCTGGAGGGGGCAGGGGATTCAGCCCCAGCATTTT. The V call is TRBV30, the J call TRBJ1-5, with a tentative D call TRBD1 (6 bases). This CDR3 contains 13 residues. The germline V and J ends were trimmed by 3 bases and 6 bases, with 12 bases remaining between them. Per germline, CDR1 GTSNPN and CDR2 SVGIG (reference sequence).

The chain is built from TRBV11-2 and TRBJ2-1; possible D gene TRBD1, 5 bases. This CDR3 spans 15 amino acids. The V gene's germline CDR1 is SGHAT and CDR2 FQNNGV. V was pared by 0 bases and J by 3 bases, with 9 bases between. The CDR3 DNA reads TGTGCCAGCAGCTTAGAAGGACAAGGCTACAATGAGCAGTTCTTC. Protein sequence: CASSLEGQGYNEQFF.

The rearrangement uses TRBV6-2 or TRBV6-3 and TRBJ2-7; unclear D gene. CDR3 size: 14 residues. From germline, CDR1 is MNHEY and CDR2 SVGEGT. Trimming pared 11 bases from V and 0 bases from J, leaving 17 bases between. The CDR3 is CASHASVSSYEQYF. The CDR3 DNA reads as TGTGCCTCCCATGCTAGTGTGAGCTCCTACGAGCAGTACTTC.

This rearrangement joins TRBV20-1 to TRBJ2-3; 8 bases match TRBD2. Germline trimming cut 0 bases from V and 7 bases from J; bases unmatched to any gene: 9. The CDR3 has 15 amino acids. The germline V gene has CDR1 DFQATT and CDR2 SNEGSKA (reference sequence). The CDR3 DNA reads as TGCAGTGCTAGAGAACCGGGACTAGTACAGCATACGCAGTATTTT. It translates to CSAREPGLVQHTQYF.

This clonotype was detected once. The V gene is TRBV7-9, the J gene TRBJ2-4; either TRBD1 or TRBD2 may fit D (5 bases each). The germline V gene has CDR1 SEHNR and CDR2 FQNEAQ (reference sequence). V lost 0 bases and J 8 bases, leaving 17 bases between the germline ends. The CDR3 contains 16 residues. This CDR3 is CASSLADSRRGDIQYF. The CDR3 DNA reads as TGTGCCAGCAGCTTAGCGGATTCGCGCAGAGGGGACATTCAGTACTTC.

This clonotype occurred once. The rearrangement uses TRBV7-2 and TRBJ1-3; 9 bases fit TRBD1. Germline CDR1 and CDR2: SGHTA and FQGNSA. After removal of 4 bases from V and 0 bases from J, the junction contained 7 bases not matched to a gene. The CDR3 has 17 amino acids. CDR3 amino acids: CASSYNPGQGSGNTIYF. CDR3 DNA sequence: TGTGCCAGCAGCTACAATCCGGGACAGGGCTCTGGAAACACCATATATTTT.

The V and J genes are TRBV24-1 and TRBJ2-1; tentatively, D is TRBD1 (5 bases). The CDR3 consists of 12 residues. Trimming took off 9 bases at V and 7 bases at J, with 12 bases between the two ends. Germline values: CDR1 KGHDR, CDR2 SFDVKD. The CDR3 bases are TGTGCCACCGGCGGCCCAGGGAATGAGCAGTTCTTC. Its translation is CATGGPGNEQFF.

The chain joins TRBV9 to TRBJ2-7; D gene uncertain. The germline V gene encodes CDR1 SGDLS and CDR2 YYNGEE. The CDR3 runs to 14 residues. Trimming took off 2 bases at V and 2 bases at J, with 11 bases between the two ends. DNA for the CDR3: TGTGCCAGCAGCGTTGCCCAGCGAACCTACGAGCAGTACTTC. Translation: CASSVAQRTYEQYF. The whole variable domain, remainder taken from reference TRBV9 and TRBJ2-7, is DSGVTQTPKHLITATGQRVTLRCSPRSGDLSVYWYQQSLDQGLQFLIQYYNGEERAKGNILERFSAQQFPDLHSELNLSSLELGDSALYFCASSVAQRTYEQYFGPGTRLTVT.

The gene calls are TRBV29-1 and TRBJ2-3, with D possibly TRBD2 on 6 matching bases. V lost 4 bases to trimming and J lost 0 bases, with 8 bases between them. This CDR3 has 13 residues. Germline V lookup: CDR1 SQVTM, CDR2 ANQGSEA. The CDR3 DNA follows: TGCAGCGTTGCCGGGACTAGCACAGATACGCAGTATTTT. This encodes CSVAGTSTDTQYF.

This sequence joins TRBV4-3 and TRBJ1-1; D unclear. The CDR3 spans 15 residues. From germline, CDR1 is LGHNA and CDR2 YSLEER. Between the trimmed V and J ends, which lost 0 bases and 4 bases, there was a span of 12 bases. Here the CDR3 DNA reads TGCGCCAGCAGCCAAGATTCTCGGGGAGCCACTGAAGCTTTCTTT. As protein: CASSQDSRGATEAFF.

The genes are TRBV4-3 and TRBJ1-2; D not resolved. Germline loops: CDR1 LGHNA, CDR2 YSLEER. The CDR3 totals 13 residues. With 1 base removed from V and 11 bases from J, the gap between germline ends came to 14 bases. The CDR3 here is CASSQVARASYTF. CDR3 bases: TGCGCCAGCAGCCAAGTTGCGAGGGCTTCTTACACCTTC.

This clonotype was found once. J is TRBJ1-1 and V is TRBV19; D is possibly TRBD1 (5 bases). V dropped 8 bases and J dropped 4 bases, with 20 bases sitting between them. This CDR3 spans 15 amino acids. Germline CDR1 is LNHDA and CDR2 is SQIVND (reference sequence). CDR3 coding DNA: TGTGCCAGTCAGCCTCGCCCGGGAACAGGCACTGAAGCTTTCTTT. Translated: CASQPRPGTGTEAFF.

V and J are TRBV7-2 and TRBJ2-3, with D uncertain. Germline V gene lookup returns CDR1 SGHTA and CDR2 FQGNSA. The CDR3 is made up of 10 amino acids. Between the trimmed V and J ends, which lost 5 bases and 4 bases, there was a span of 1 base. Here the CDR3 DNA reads TGTGCCAGCAGCCCAGATACGCAGTATTTT. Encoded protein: CASSPDTQYF.